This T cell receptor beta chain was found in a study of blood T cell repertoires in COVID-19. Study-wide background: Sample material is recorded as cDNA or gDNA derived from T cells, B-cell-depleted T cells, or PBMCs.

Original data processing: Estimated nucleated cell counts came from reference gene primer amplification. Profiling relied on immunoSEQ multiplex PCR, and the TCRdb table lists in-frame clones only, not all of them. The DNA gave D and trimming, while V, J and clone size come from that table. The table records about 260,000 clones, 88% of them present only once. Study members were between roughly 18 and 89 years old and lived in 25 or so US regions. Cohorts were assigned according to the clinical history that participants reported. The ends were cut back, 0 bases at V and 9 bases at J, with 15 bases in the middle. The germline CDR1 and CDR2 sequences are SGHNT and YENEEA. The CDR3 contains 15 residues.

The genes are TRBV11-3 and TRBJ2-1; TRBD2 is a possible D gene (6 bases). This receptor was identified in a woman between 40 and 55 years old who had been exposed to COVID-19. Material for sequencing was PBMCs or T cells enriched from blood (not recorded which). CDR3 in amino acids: CASSLDTGRRFEQFF. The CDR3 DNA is TGTGCCAGCAGCTTAGATACCGGGAGAAGATTTGAGCAGTTCTTC.